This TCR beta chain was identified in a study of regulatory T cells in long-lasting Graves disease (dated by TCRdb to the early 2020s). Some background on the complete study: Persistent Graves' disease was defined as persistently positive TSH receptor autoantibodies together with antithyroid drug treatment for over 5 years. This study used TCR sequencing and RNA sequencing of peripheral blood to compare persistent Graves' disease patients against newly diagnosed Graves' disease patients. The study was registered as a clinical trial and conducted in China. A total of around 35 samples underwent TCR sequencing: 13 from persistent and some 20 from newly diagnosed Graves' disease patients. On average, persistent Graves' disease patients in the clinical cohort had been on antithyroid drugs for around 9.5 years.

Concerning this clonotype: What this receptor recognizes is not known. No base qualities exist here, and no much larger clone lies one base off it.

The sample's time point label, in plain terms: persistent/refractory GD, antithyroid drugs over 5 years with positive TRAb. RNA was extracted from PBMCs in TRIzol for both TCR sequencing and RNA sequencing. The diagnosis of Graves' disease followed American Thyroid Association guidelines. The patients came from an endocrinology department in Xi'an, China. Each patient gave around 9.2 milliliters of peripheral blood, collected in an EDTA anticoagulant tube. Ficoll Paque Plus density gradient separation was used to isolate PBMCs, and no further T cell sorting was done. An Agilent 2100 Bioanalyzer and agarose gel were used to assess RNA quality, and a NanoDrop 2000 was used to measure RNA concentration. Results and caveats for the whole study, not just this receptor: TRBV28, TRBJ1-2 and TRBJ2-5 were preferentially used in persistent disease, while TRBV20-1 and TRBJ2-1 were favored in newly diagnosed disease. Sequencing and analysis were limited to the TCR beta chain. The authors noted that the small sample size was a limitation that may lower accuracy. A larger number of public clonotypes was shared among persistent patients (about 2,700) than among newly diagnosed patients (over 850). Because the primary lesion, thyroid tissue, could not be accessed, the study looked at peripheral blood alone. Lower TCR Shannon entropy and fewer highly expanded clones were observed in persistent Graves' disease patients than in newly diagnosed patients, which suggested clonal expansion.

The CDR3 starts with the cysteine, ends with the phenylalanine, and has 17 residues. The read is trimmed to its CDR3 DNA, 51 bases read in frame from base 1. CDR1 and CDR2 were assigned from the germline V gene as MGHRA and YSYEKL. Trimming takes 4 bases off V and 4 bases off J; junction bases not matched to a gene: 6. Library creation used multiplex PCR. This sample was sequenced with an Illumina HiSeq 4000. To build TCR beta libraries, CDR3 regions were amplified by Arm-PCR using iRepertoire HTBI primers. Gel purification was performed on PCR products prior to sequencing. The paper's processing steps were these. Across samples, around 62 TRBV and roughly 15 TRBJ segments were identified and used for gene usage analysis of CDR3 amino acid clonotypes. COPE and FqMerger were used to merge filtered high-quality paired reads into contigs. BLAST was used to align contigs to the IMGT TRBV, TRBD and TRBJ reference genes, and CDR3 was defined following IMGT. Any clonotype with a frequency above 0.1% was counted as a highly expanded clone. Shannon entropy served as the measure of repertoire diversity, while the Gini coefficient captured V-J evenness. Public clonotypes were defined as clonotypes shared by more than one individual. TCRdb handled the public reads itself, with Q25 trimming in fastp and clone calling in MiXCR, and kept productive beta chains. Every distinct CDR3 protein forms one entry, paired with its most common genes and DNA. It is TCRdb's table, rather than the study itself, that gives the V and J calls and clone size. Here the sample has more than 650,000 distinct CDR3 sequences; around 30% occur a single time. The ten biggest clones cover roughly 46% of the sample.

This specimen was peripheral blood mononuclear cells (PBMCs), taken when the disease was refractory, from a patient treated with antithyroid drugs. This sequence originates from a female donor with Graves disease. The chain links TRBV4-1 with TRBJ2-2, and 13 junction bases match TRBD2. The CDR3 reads CASSRQGTSGATGELFF. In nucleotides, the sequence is TGCGCCAGCAGCCGCCAAGGGACTAGCGGGGCCACCGGGGAGCTGTTTTTT.